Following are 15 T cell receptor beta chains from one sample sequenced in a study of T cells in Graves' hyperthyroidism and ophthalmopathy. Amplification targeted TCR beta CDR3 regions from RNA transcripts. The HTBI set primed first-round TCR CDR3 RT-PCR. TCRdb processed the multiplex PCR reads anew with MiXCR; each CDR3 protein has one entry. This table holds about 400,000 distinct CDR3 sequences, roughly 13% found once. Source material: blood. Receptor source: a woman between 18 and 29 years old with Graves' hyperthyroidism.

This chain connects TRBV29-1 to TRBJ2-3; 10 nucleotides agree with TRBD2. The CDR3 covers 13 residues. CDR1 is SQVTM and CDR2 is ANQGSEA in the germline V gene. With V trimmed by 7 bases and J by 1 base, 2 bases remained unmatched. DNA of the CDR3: TGCAGCGGCGGGACTAGCGGCACAGATACGCAGTATTTT. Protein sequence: CSGGTSGTDTQYF.

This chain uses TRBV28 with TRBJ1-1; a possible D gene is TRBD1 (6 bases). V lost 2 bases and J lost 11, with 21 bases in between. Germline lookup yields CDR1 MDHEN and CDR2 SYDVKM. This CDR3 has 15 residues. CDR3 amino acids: CASSLSIRLGTRAFF. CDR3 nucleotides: TGTGCCAGCAGTTTAAGCATCCGGCTGGGGACACGGGCTTTCTTT.

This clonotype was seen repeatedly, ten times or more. CDR3 sequence reads: CASSTNPGFEQYF. The CDR3 DNA reads TGTGCCAGCAGCACCAACCCAGGGTTCGAGCAGTACTTC. This chain joins TRBV11-2 and TRBJ2-7; D is possibly TRBD1 (5 bases). Trimming removed 5 bases at V and 6 bases at J, with 14 bases between. The CDR3 contains 13 residues. The germline V gene encodes CDR1 SGHAT and CDR2 FQNNGV.

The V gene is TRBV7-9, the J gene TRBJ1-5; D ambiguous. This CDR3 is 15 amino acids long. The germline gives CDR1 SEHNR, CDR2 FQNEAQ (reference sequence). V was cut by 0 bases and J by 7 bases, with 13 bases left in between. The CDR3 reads CASSLAGSPTQPQHF. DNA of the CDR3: TGTGCCAGCAGCTTAGCGGGGTCCCCCACCCAGCCCCAGCATTTT.

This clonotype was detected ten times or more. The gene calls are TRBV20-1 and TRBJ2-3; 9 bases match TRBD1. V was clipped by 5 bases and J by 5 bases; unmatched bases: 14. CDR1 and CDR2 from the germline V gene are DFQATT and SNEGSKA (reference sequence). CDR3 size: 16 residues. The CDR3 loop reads CSAPGQGRMGGDTQYF. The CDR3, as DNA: TGCAGTGCTCCAGGACAGGGGCGGATGGGGGGAGATACGCAGTATTTT.

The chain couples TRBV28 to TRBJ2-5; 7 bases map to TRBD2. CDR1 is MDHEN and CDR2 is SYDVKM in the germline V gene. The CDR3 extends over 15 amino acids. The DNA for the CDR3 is TGTGCTACCGGCTCCGGGGCGGGAGTACAAGAGACCCAGTACTTC. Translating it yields CATGSGAGVQETQYF.

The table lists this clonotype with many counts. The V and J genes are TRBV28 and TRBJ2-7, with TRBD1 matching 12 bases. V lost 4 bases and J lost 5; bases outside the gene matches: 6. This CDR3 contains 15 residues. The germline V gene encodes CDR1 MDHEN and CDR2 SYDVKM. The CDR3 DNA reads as TGTGCCAGCAGTTACGGGACAGGGGGCTTCGACGAGCAGTACTTC. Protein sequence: CASSYGTGGFDEQYF.

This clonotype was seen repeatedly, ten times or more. The CDR3: CASSISPGQNTEAFF. CDR3 DNA sequence: TGCGCCAGCAGCATCTCTCCGGGACAGAACACTGAAGCTTTCTTT. The chain joins TRBV5-1 to TRBJ1-1, with a weak D call TRBD1 (6 bases). Trimming removed 4 bases from V and 1 base from J, with 14 bases in between. Germline CDR1 SGHRS, CDR2 YFSETQ. This CDR3 is 15 amino acids long.

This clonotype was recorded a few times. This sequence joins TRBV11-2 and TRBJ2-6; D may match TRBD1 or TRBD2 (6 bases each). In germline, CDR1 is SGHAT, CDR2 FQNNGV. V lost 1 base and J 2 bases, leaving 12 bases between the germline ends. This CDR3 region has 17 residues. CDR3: CASSLVWGAAGANVLTF. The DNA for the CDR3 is TGTGCCAGCAGCTTAGTTTGGGGGGCGGCTGGGGCCAACGTCCTGACTTTC.

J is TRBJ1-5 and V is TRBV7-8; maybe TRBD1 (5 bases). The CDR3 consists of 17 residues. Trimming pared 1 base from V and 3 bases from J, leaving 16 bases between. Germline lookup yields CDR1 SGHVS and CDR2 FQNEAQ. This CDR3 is CASSLGSGGVHNQPQHF. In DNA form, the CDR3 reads TGTGCCAGCAGCTTAGGCAGTGGGGGGGTACACAATCAGCCCCAGCATTTT.

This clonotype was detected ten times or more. In DNA, the CDR3 is TGTGCCAGCAGTTTCCTCGGGCGGGGAGAACGTGAAAAACTGTTTTTT. Protein product: CASSFLGRGEREKLFF. The chain links TRBV6-1 to TRBJ1-4; D uncertain. Germline assignment: CDR1 MNHNS and CDR2 SASEGT. The CDR3 is 16 amino acids. V lost 5 bases and J 7 bases, leaving 20 bases between the germline ends.

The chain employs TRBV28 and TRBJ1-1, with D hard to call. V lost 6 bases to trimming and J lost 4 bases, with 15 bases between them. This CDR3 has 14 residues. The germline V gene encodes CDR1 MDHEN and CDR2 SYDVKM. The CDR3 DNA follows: TGTGCCAGCAGAGATTCTACCGTCAGCACTGAAGCTTTCTTT. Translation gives CASRDSTVSTEAFF.

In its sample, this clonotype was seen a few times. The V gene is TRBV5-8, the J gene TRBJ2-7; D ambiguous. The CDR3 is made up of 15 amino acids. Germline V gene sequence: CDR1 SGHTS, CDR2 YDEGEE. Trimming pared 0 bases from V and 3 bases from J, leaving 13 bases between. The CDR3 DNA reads TGTGCCAGCAGCTTGGTGGCAGGTAACCTCTACGAGCAGTACTTC. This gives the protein CASSLVAGNLYEQYF.

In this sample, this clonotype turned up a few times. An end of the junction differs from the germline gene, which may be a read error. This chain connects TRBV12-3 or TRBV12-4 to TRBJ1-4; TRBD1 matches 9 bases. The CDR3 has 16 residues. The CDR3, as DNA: TGTGCCAACAGTTCTTGGGGACAGGGTAGTAATGAAAAACTGTTTTTT. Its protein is CANSSWGQGSNEKLFF.

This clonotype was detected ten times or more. The CDR3 spells CAWSVRGYEQYF. The CDR3 coding sequence is TGTGCCTGGAGTGTACGAGGCTACGAGCAGTACTTC. This chain connects TRBV30 to TRBJ2-7; no definite D call. Trimming stripped 0 bases from V and 3 bases from J, with 6 bases between. This CDR3 has 12 residues. Germline CDR1 is GTSNPN and CDR2 is SVGIG (reference sequence).